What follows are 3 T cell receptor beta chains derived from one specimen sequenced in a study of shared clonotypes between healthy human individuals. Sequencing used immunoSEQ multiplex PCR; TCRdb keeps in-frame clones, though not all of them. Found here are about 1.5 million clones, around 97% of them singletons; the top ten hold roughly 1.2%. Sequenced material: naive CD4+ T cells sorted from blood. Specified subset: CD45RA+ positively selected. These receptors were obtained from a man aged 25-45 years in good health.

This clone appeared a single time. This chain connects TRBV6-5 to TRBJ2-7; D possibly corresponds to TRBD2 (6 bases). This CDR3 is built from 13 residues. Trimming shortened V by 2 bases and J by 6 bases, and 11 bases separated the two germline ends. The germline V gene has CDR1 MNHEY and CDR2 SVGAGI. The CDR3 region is CASSYTGAVEQYF. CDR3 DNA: TGTGCCAGCAGTTACACGGGAGCGGTCGAGCAGTACTTC.

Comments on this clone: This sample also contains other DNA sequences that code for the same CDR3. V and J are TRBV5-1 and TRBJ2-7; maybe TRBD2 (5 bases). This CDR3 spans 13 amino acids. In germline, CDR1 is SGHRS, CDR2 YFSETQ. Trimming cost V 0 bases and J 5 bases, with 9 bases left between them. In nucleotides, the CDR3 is TGCGCCAGCAGCTTGGGAGCCGGGAACGAGCAGTACTTC. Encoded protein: CASSLGAGNEQYF.

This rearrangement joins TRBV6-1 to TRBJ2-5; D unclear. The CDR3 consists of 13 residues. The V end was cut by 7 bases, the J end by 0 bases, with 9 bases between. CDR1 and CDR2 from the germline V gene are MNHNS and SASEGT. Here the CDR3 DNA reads TGTGCCAGCACCGAAGTGGACCAAGAGACCCAGTACTTC. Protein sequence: CASTEVDQETQYF.